These T cell receptor beta chains were read from a single sample in a study of T cells after somatic rescue of genetic block. Profiled with immunoSEQ multiplex PCR; TCRdb holds only in-frame clones, not every one. The data show about 12,000 clones, around 72% seen once. The material sequenced was peripheral blood mononuclear cells (PBMCs). The receptor set was obtained from a boy younger than 18. The CDR3 runs from the conserved cysteine through the conserved F or W. A D gene is named only where the DNA matches it firmly. A row's size may be missing; if present it is once, few, many or a size class.

J gene,D gene,V gene,clone size,CDR3 DNA,CDR3 protein
TRBJ2-1,TRBD2,TRBV11-3,.,TGTGCCAGCAGCCTTAGCGGGCCTTCCTACAATGAGCAGTTCTTC,CASSLSGPSYNEQFF
TRBJ2-7,TRBD1,TRBV5-1,.,TGCGCCAGCAGCAGACCGGGACAGGGCTACGAGCAGTACTTC,CASSRPGQGYEQYF
TRBJ2-1,.,TRBV18,.,TGTGCCAGCTCACCACAGTCTAGCCGGGCGGGGGAGCAGTTCTTC,CASSPQSSRAGEQFF
TRBJ1-2,.,TRBV28,.,TGTGCCAGCAGTGTCTCCCATACAGCAGACTATGGCTACACCTTC,CASSVSHTADYGYTF
TRBJ2-5,.,TRBV18,.,TGTGCCAGCTCACCACGCCTGGAGGAGACCCAGTACTTC,CASSPRLEETQYF
TRBJ1-6,.,TRBV19,.,TGTGCCAGTAGTGGCGTCAGGAATTCACCCCTCCACTTT,CASSGVRNSPLHF
TRBJ2-1,TRBD1,TRBV19,.,TGTGCCAGTAGTACAGACAGGGTAAATGAGCAGTTCTTC,CASSTDRVNEQFF
TRBJ2-7,TRBD1,TRBV15,.,TGTGCCACCAGCAGAGATGTATATGGGACAGGCTCCGGAAGGTACGAGCAGTACTTC,CATSRDVYGTGSGRYEQYF
TRBJ2-5,.,TRBV7-9,.,TGTGCCAGCAGCGGGACCCCATCCGCCCAGTACTTC,CASSGTPSAQYF
TRBJ2-7,TRBD1,TRBV10-3,.,TGTGCCATCAGTAAGGGGACAGACTCCTACGAGCAGTACTTC,CAISKGTDSYEQYF
TRBJ2-6,.,TRBV19,once,TGTGCCAGTAGTATAGAGGGACATTTGCGCTACTCTGGGGCCAACGTCCTGACTTTC,CASSIEGHLRYSGANVLTF
TRBJ2-7,TRBD1,TRBV28,.,TGTGCCAGCACCCCTTGGACAGGGGGCACCTACGAGCAGTACTTC,CASTPWTGGTYEQYF
TRBJ2-7,TRBD1,TRBV5-6,.,TGTGCCAGCAGCCATAGACAGGGTGGCGAGCAGTACTTC,CASSHRQGGEQYF
TRBJ2-3,.,TRBV7-9,few,TGTGCCAGCAGCTTGTCGGGACCAACTTTTTATACGCAGTATTTT,CASSLSGPTFYTQYF
TRBJ2-2,TRBD1,TRBV5-1,.,TGCGCCAGCAGCCAAGTGACAGGGCCCCCCGGGGAGCTGTTTTTT,CASSQVTGPPGELFF
TRBJ2-3,.,TRBV9,.,TGTGCCAGCAGCGTAGCCCTCGAAGGCGGGGGACAAGATACGCAGTATTTT,CASSVALEGGGQDTQYF
TRBJ1-1,.,TRBV28,.,TGTGCCAGCAGCCTGTCCTCGACAGGCCCTAAAGCTTTCTTT,CASSLSSTGPKAFF
TRBJ2-3,.,TRBV18,.,TGTGCCAGCCTCTCATCAGGGGCCCATACGCAGTATTTT,CASLSSGAHTQYF
TRBJ2-3,.,TRBV7-3,.,TGTGCCACCTCTCCCACAGTCCCAGATACGCAGTATTTT,CATSPTVPDTQYF
TRBJ2-5,.,TRBV5-1,.,TGCGCCAGCAGCTTGGCCGGGGTAGAGACCCAGTACTTC,CASSLAGVETQYF
TRBJ2-3,.,TRBV5-8,.,TGTGCCAGCAGCTGGACAAGTACGCAGTATTTT,CASSWTSTQYF
TRBJ1-1,TRBD1,TRBV18,.,TGTGCCAGCTCACCACAGGGACAGGGGAATGAAGCTTTCTTT,CASSPQGQGNEAFF
TRBJ2-3,TRBD2,TRBV9,few,TGTGCCAGCAGCGTAGGTTTAGCGGGAGGATACACAGATACGCAGTATTTT,CASSVGLAGGYTDTQYF
TRBJ2-1,TRBD2,TRBV27,.,TGTGCCAGCATCCAAAGGCGGGGGAGCTCCTACAATGAGCAGTTCTTC,CASIQRRGSSYNEQFF